These 13 T cell receptor beta chains share one sample of origin, sequenced in a study of T cells expressing NK-cell markers. Following a re-call of the 5' RACE reads, TCRdb has one entry per CDR3 protein and lacks DNA. The repertoire shows 350,000 to 450,000 distinct CDR3 sequences; the top ten hold roughly 5.2%. The sequencing sample was made of blood T cells: a sorted CD56 or NKG2C T cell subset, CD4+ or CD8+ T cells, or bulk PBMC T cells (not recorded which). The receptors derive from a man aged 18 to 69 in good health.

The V gene is TRBV6-4, the J gene TRBJ2-1; TCRdb gives TRBD2 as the D gene, but with no DNA this cannot be confirmed. There are 11 residues in the CDR3. The germline V gene encodes CDR1 MRHNA and CDR2 SNTAGT. The CDR3 spells CASSDGRAQFF.

This chain joins TRBV18 and TRBJ2-3; TCRdb proposes TRBD1, but this gene call is untestable without DNA. This CDR3 spans 14 amino acids. Germline V lookup: CDR1 KGHSH, CDR2 LQKENI. The CDR3 protein is CASSPGSGTVWQYF.

This chain joins TRBV6-5 and TRBJ1-2; TCRdb outputs TRBD1, but without DNA this stays unchecked. Per the germline V gene, CDR1 is MNHEY and CDR2 is SVGAGI. The CDR3 length is 14 residues. CDR3 loop: CASSYSGQNYGYTF.

This rearrangement joins TRBV5-1 to TRBJ1-3. The germline V gene has CDR1 SGHRS and CDR2 YFSETQ. The CDR3 length is 13 residues. This chain's CDR3 is CASSLFWGNTIYF.

The gene calls are TRBV2 and TRBJ2-1; TCRdb designates TRBD2, a call that cannot be tested without DNA. From germline, CDR1 is SNHLY and CDR2 FYNNEI. The CDR3 length is 18 residues. The CDR3 reads CASSRTSGGSVFLNEQFF. The variable domain in full, with the rest retrieved from reference TRBV2 and TRBJ2-1, is EPEVTQTPSHQVTQMGQEVILRCVPISNHLYFYWYRQILGQKVEFLVSFYNNEISEKSEIFDDQFSVERPDGSNFTLKIRSTKLEDSAMYFCASSRTSGGSVFLNEQFFGPGTRLTVL.

The chain has TRBV2 and TRBJ2-5. Germline V lookup: CDR1 SNHLY, CDR2 FYNNEI. The CDR3 has 11 amino acids. The CDR3 protein is CAGEIGETQYF.

The gene calls are TRBV4-2 and TRBJ1-3; TCRdb lists TRBD1, though no DNA is available to test this call. CDR1 and CDR2 from the germline V gene are LGHNA and YNFKEQ. There are 15 residues in the CDR3. The CDR3 here is CASSQDGRGRNTIYF.

The chain employs TRBV7-8 and TRBJ2-7; TCRdb's D gene call, TRBD2, goes unchecked for lack of DNA. This CDR3 has 14 amino acids. CDR1 is SGHVS, CDR2 FQNEAQ, per germline. The CDR3: CASSLLSPEYEQYF.

CDR3: CASSVAGYNTEAFF. V is TRBV2 and J is TRBJ1-1; TCRdb's D call, TRBD1, is unchecked because there is no DNA. Germline V gene lookup returns CDR1 SNHLY and CDR2 FYNNEI. The CDR3 contains 14 residues.

This sequence joins TRBV9 and TRBJ1-2; TCRdb outputs TRBD1, but without DNA this stays unchecked. Looked up from germline, CDR1 is SGDLS and CDR2 is YYNGEE. The CDR3 totals 15 residues. CDR3 sequence reads: CASSDRQGVNYGYTF.

V and J are TRBV9 and TRBJ1-2; TCRdb's assignment of TRBD1 cannot be checked, as there is no DNA. This CDR3 spans 18 amino acids. Germline V gene data show CDR1 as SGDLS and CDR2 as YYNGEE. The chain's CDR3 is CASSVGDRVGQGLYGYTF.

This chain connects TRBV12-3 or TRBV12-4 to TRBJ2-1; TCRdb names TRBD1, which stays unverified in the absence of DNA. This CDR3 comprises 12 residues. CDR3 amino acids: CASRRPGPEEFF.

This CDR3 reads CANKGTGTTQETQYF. V usage is TRBV2 and J usage is TRBJ2-5; as DNA is missing, the TRBD1 call by TCRdb cannot be tested. The CDR3 runs 15 residues. Germline V gene data show CDR1 as SNHLY and CDR2 as FYNNEI.